These 9 T cell receptor beta chains came from one sample sequenced in a study of cytotoxic CD8 clonotypes in ibrutinib-treated CLL. Data came from immunoSEQ multiplex PCR; TCRdb stores just in-frame clones and leaves some out. The data show 65,000 to 90,000 clones, with less than 90% seen just once and about 40% held by the top ten. The material sequenced was PBMCs, taken after 24 months of ibrutinib treatment. These receptors were taken from a human donor with chronic lymphocytic leukemia.

In its sample, this clone was seen a few times. The V and J genes are TRBV7-3 and TRBJ2-5; no clear D. The CDR3 length is 13 residues. The V end lost 5 bases, the J end lost 3 bases, and 10 bases lay between the germline ends. In germline, CDR1 is SGHTA, CDR2 FQGTGA. The CDR3 nucleotides are TGTGCCAGCAGCGCCACAAGTAAAGAGACCCAGTACTTC. Protein: CASSATSKETQYF.

The rearrangement joins TRBV9 to TRBJ1-1; D might be TRBD1 (6 bases). V dropped 4 bases and J dropped 4 bases, with 11 bases sitting between them. Germline V gene data show CDR1 as SGDLS and CDR2 as YYNGEE. This CDR3 has 13 residues. The CDR3 nucleotides are TGTGCCAGCAGCAGGACAGTTGGCACTGAAGCTTTCTTT. Its protein product is CASSRTVGTEAFF.

This clone was seen once. Different DNA sequences within this sample yield the same CDR3. The V call is TRBV29-1, the J call TRBJ1-5; possible D gene TRBD1, 5 bases. The CDR3 consists of 14 residues. V dropped 6 bases and J dropped 0 bases, with 12 bases sitting between them. Germline V gene sequence: CDR1 SQVTM, CDR2 ANQGSEA. CDR3 sequence (DNA): TGCAGCGTAGGGACGAGGAATAGCAATCAGCCCCAGCATTTT. Translating gives CSVGTRNSNQPQHF.

The J gene is TRBJ2-5, the V gene TRBV5-4; unclear D gene. The CDR3 totals 12 residues. V lost 2 bases to trimming and J lost 3 bases, with 5 bases between them. From germline, CDR1 is SGHNT and CDR2 YYREEE (reference sequence). The CDR3 region has the DNA TGTGCCAGCAGCTTCAGCAAAGAGACCCAGTACTTC. Translated, it gives CASSFSKETQYF.

The rearrangement joins TRBV5-1 to TRBJ2-2; D perhaps matches TRBD1 (5 bases). The ends were cut back, 4 bases at V and 1 base at J, with 14 bases in the middle. The CDR3 length is 16 residues. Germline values: CDR1 SGHRS, CDR2 YFSETQ. The CDR3 protein is CASSVTGSLNTGELFF. CDR3 nucleotide sequence: TGCGCCAGCAGCGTCACAGGTTCACTGAACACCGGGGAGCTGTTTTTT. Looking up the rest from reference TRBV5-1 and TRBJ2-2 gives the full variable domain: KAGVTQTPRYLIKTRGQQVTLSCSPISGHRSVSWYQQTPGQGLQFLFEYFSETQRNKGNFPGRFSGRQFSNSRSEMNVSTLELGDSALYLCASSVTGSLNTGELFFGEGSRLTVL.

This clone was counted between two and nine times. This chain links TRBV14 with TRBJ2-7; 8 nucleotides line up with TRBD2. Germline CDR1 SGHDN, CDR2 FVKESK. J lost 11 bases, V lost 2 bases, and 5 bases had no gene match. The CDR3 length is 12 residues. CDR3 in DNA: TGTGCCAGCAGCCAAATAGTCGGGGGGGAGTACTTC. This gives the protein CASSQIVGGEYF.

The J gene is TRBJ2-3, the V gene TRBV7-2; 7 nucleotides align to TRBD2. Trimming removed 1 base from V and 2 bases from J; junction bases left unmatched: 9. The V gene's germline CDR1 is SGHTA and CDR2 FQGNSA. The CDR3 extends over 17 amino acids. The CDR3 sequence: CASSLGQRGAYTDTQYF. CDR3 in DNA: TGTGCCAGCAGCTTAGGTCAGCGGGGAGCATACACAGATACGCAGTATTTT. The variable domain in full, with the rest retrieved from reference TRBV7-2 and TRBJ2-3, is GAGVSQSPSNKVTEKGKDVELRCDPISGHTALYWYRQSLGQGLEFLIYFQGNSAPDKSGLPSDRFSAERTGGSVSTLTIQRTQQEDSAVYLCASSLGQRGAYTDTQYFGPGTRLTVL.

This clone was found a few times. This rearrangement joins TRBV28 to TRBJ1-2, with D possibly TRBD1 on 6 matching bases. Germline loops: CDR1 MDHEN, CDR2 SYDVKM. The germline V and J ends were trimmed by 5 bases and 7 bases, with 14 bases remaining between them. The CDR3 covers 13 residues. The CDR3 region is CASSETGFRGYTF. CDR3 sequence (DNA): TGTGCCAGCAGTGAGACAGGTTTCCGTGGCTACACCTTC.

This clone was observed a single time. The chain joins TRBV19 to TRBJ2-1; 8 nucleotides align to TRBD2. V trimming: 3 bases; J trimming: 7 bases; junction bases outside the gene matches: 5. Per the germline V gene, CDR1 is LNHDA and CDR2 is SQIVND (reference sequence). The CDR3 is 14 amino acids. The chain's CDR3 is CASSITGRGNEQFF. The CDR3 DNA follows: TGTGCCAGTAGTATTACCGGGAGGGGAAATGAGCAGTTCTTC. The whole variable domain, filled in from reference TRBV19 and TRBJ2-1, reads DGGITQSPKYLFRKEGQNVTLSCEQNLNHDAMYWYRQDPGQGLRLIYYSQIVNDFQKGDIAEGYSVSREKKESFPLTVTSAQKNPTAFYLCASSITGRGNEQFFGPGTRLTVL.